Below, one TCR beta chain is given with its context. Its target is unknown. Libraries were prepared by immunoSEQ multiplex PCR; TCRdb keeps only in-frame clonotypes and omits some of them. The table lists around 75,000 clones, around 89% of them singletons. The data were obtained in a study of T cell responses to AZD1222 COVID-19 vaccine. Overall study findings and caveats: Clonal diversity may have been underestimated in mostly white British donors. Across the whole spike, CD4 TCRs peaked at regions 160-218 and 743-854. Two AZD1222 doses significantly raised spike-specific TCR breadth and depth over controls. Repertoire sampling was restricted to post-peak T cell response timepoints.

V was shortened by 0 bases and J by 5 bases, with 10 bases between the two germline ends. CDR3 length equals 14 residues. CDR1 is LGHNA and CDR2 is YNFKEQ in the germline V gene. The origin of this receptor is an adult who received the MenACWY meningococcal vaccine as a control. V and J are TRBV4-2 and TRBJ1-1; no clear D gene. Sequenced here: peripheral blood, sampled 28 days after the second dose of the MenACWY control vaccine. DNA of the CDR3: TGTGCCAGCAGCCAAGATCCGGGCAGGACTGAAGCTTTCTTT. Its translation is CASSQDPGRTEAFF.